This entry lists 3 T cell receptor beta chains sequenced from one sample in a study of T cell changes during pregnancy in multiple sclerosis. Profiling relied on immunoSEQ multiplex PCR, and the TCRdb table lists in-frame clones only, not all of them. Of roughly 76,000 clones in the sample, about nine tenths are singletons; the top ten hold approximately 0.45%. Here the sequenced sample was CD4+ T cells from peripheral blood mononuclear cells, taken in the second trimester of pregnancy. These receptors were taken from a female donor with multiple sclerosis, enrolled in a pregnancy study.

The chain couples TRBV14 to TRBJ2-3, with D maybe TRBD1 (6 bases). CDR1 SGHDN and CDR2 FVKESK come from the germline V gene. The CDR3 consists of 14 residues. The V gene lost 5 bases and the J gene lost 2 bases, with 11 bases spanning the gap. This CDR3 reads CASSDRQATDTQYF. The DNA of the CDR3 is TGTGCCAGCAGCGATCGACAGGCCACAGATACGCAGTATTTT. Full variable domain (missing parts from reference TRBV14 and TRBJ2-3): EAGVTQFPSHSVIEKGQTVTLRCDPISGHDNLYWYRRVMGKEIKFLLHFVKESKQDESGMPNNRFLAERTGGTYSTLKVQPAELEDSGVYFCASSDRQATDTQYFGPGTRLTVL.

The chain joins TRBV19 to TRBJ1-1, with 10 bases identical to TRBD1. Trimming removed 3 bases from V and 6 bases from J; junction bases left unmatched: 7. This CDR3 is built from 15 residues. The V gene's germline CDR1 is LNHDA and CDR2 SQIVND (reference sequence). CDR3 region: CASSIKGQGSPEAFF. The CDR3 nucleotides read TGTGCCAGTAGTATTAAGGGACAGGGGAGCCCTGAAGCTTTCTTT.

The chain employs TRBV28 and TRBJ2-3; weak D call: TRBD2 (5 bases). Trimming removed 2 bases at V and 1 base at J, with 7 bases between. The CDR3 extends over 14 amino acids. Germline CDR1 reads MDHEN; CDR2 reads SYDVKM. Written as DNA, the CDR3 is TGTGCCAGCAGTTTAGGAGGACGCACAGATACGCAGTATTTT. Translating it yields CASSLGGRTDTQYF.